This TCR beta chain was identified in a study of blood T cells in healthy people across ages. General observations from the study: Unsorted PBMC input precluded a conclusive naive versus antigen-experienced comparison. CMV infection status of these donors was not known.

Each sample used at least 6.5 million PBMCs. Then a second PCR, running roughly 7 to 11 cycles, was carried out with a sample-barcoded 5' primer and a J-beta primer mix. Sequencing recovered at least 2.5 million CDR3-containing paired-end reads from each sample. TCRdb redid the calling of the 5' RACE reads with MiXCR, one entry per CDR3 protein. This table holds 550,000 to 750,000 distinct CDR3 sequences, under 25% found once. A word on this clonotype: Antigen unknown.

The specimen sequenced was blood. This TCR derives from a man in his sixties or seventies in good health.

The CDR3 nucleotides read TGCGCCAGCAGGGATACTAGCGGGGCCACCGGGGAGCTGTTTTTT. Its translation is CASRDTSGATGELFF. The V call is TRBV5-1, the J call TRBJ2-2; TRBD2 matches 10 bases. The V segment lost 5 bases and the J segment 4 bases; nucleotides outside the gene matches: 5. In germline, CDR1 is SGHRS, CDR2 YFSETQ. The CDR3 is 15 residues long.